The 12 T cell receptor beta chains in this list originate from one sample, sequenced in a study of CD8 T cells in ankylosing spondylitis (dated by TCRdb to about 2017). To prepare the library, 5' RACE was applied. Instrument used: Illumina HiSeq 2500. TCRdb reprocessing: public reads trimmed at Q25 with fastp, clones called with MiXCR, in-frame beta chains kept. Each record represents a unique CDR3 protein, reported with the most common genes and DNA among its rows. For this sample there are about 160,000 distinct CDR3 sequences; 15% to 20% appear just once. In total, the top ten clones hold approximately 7.8% of the sample. The sequencing input was blood, either unsorted or a sorted T cell fraction (not recorded which). Receptors were obtained from a male donor with ankylosing spondylitis or in good health (not recorded which).

The sample holds a few counts of this clonotype. V is TRBV11-2 and J is TRBJ2-1; D call uncertain. This CDR3 spans 16 amino acids. V lost 2 bases and J 13 bases, leaving 24 bases between the germline ends. Germline V gene sequence: CDR1 SGHAT, CDR2 FQNNGV. The CDR3 nucleotides are TGTGCCAGCAGCTTAAGCCTAGTGGGTTCTAGTGGCGGCCAGTTCTTC. This sequence encodes CASSLSLVGSSGGQFF. Full variable domain (rest looked up from reference TRBV11-2 and TRBJ2-1): EAGVAQSPRYKIIEKRQSVAFWCNPISGHATLYWYQQILGQGPKLLIQFQNNGVVDDSQLPKDRFSAERLKGVDSTLKIQPAKLEDSAVYLCASSLSLVGSSGGQFFGPGTRLTVL.

The V and J genes are TRBV28 and TRBJ2-5; no firm D call. Looked up from germline, CDR1 is MDHEN and CDR2 is SYDVKM. There are 13 residues in the CDR3. Trimming took off 5 bases at V and 9 bases at J, with 16 bases between the two ends. Here the CDR3 DNA reads TGTGCCAGCAGTCAAGGACGTTCTTCGGCCCAGTACTTC. Translated, it gives CASSQGRSSAQYF.

This clonotype was picked up a small number of times. V gene TRBV7-2 combines with J gene TRBJ2-7, with 10 bases fitting TRBD1. CDR3 length: 17 amino acids. CDR1 and CDR2 (germline): SGHTA, FQGNSA. The V segment lost 8 bases and the J segment 2 bases; nucleotides outside the gene matches: 15. The CDR3 reads CASRKGGRQGAAYEQYF. For the CDR3, the DNA is TGTGCCAGCCGAAAAGGGGGCCGACAGGGGGCGGCCTACGAGCAGTACTTC.

This clonotype occurred many times. The V call is TRBV5-1, the J call TRBJ1-1; D remains unclear. This CDR3 region has 15 residues. V was clipped by 0 bases and J by 1 base, with 10 bases between them. Germline CDR1 SGHRS, CDR2 YFSETQ. CDR3: CASSLEGRWNTEAFF. CDR3 sequence (DNA): TGCGCCAGCAGCTTGGAAGGAAGGTGGAACACTGAAGCTTTCTTT.

The sample holds many counts of this clonotype. V usage is TRBV7-2 and J usage is TRBJ2-5; maybe TRBD2 (5 bases). Germline CDR1 and CDR2: SGHTA and FQGNSA. This CDR3 comprises 13 residues. Trimming took 5 bases from V and 4 from J, leaving 11 bases between them. CDR3 DNA: TGTGCCAGCAGCCCCCGGGGAGCAGAGACCCAGTACTTC. This encodes CASSPRGAETQYF.

The J gene is TRBJ1-2, the V gene TRBV29-1; no reliable D call. Germline values: CDR1 SQVTM, CDR2 ANQGSEA. CDR3 length: 14 amino acids. The V end lost 3 bases, the J end lost 3 bases, and 14 bases lay between the germline ends. The CDR3 sequence is CSVDSGDIDYGYTF. DNA for the CDR3: TGCAGCGTTGATTCTGGGGATATCGACTATGGCTACACCTTC.

This clonotype turned up a few times. This chain links TRBV5-1 with TRBJ2-7; D not certain. Germline CDR1 SGHRS, CDR2 YFSETQ. V gave up 0 bases and J gave up 3 bases, with 10 bases separating them. CDR3 length equals 14 residues. The CDR3 loop reads CASSLGATNYEQYF. The CDR3 coding sequence is TGCGCCAGCAGCTTGGGGGCCACCAACTACGAGCAGTACTTC.

The V and J genes are TRBV10-3 and TRBJ2-3, with TRBD2 matching over 10 bases. V lost 8 bases to trimming and J lost 0 bases; unmatched junction nucleotides: 2. The CDR3 length is 14 residues. Germline-derived CDR1 and CDR2 are ENHRY and SYGVKD. CDR3: CAIGLADSTDTQYF. CDR3 sequence (DNA): TGTGCCATCGGACTAGCGGATAGCACAGATACGCAGTATTTT.

V usage is TRBV28 and J usage is TRBJ2-5, with D maybe TRBD1 (5 bases). Trimming shortened V by 6 bases and J by 2 bases, and 22 bases separated the two germline ends. The CDR3 sequence is 17 residues long. From germline, CDR1 is MDHEN and CDR2 SYDVKM. For the CDR3, the DNA is TGTGCCAGCAGCCAAATGGGGCTTCTCCCTCTGCAAGAGACCCAGTACTTC. Its protein is CASSQMGLLPLQETQYF.

The rearrangement links TRBV14 to TRBJ1-1; D remains ambiguous. Between the trimmed V and J ends, which lost 2 bases and 7 bases, there was a span of 17 bases. Looked up from germline, CDR1 is SGHDN and CDR2 is FVKESK. CDR3 length: 15 residues. CDR3 DNA sequence: TGTGCCAGCAGCCAATTCATATCCCCGGCATTTGAAGCTTTCTTT. Amino acids: CASSQFISPAFEAFF.

This clonotype was picked up a small number of times. The chain carries TRBV28 and TRBJ2-7, with D perhaps TRBD2 (6 bases). The CDR3 is made up of 15 amino acids. Germline V gives CDR1 MDHEN, CDR2 SYDVKM. Trimming stripped 7 bases from V and 4 bases from J, with 20 bases between. CDR3 DNA sequence: TGTGCCAGCATCAACGATCCGGGACGGGAGTACGAGCAGTACTTC. Protein: CASINDPGREYEQYF.

This clonotype showed up many times. The chain employs TRBV12-3 or TRBV12-4 and TRBJ2-3; 7 bases line up with TRBD1. The junction had 10 bases not matched to a gene; V was cut back by 7 bases and J by 0 bases. This CDR3 contains 16 residues. The DNA for the CDR3 is TGTGCCAGCACCCTAGGGGGCCAGACTAGCACAGATACGCAGTATTTT. It translates to CASTLGGQTSTDTQYF.